This TCR beta chain came from a study of blood T cell repertoires in COVID-19 (dated by TCRdb to the early 2020s). Study-level background: Samples covering the acute and convalescent phases of COVID-19 were provided by collaborators in the United States, Italy and Spain. The prospective study material was composed of cDNA or gDNA derived from T cells, B-cell-depleted T cells, or PBMCs. Deeply sampled blood TCRbeta repertoires from subjects exposed to, actively infected with, or recovered from COVID-19 were included in the dataset. The repertoires were released in a freely available public database intended as a resource for research on the immune response to SARS-CoV-2. The samples were drawn from the first 160 participants of the ongoing ImmuneRACE study and from 1,254 subjects provided by 6 global collaborators. Nearly every sample came with metadata listing a de-identified subject ID, COVID-19 status, age in years and sex. Where available, HLA class I and class II types were taken from metadata supplied by the sample provider and were not determined by assay-based typing. Results and caveats for the whole study, not just this receptor: How much clinical and demographic metadata was included differed by source and by participant, and the metadata was provided uncurated.

The immunoSEQ Assay, a bias-controlled multiplex PCR, was used to amplify TCRbeta CDR3 regions from genomic DNA. For the original study's pipeline: Nucleated cell counts per sample were estimated from amplification of reference gene primers within the assay. Sequence reads were collapsed and filtered to measure the absolute abundance of every unique TCRbeta CDR3 rearrangement. For each sample, productive Simpson clonality was calculated by taking the square root of Simpson's diversity index across productive rearrangements. TCRdb limited this immuneACCESS table to in-frame rearrangements with V and J called. A share of clones is missing; checked studies link under half to unresolved V genes, and the rest is unexplained. The V and J calls and the clone size are those of that table, but D and trimming were determined from the DNA. This sample comprises around 230,000 clones, roughly 90% of them detected only once. Jointly, the top ten make up just over 2.5% of the sample.

In the prospective study, participants were roughly 18 to 100 years old, resided in about two dozen geographic areas of the United States, and were enrolled through a virtual design. In the prospective study, participants were assigned to cohorts based on the clinical history participants reported in a screening survey and a study questionnaire. For ImmuneRACE Cohort 3, a participant was defined as recovered based on two consecutive negative NP/OP PCR tests, clearance by a healthcare professional, or resolution of symptoms. In the prospective study, whole blood, serum and a nasopharyngeal or oropharyngeal swab were collected from each participant by mobile phlebotomists. Participants in the prospective study had the option to provide additional blood draws and questionnaires over a roughly 2-month period. Before DNA extraction, prospective study blood samples were shipped either frozen or at room temperature.

The CDR1 and CDR2 encoded by the germline V gene are SGHTA and FQGNSA. The germline ends are 17 bases apart after V is trimmed by 5 bases and J by 10 bases. Measured from the cysteine to the phenylalanine, the CDR3 is 13 residues long. Only CDR3 DNA remains: 39 bases, in frame from the first base. Turning to this clone: The antigen it binds to is not known. Base qualities are not at hand, and no much larger clone is one base apart.

The specimen was PBMCs or T cells enriched from blood (not recorded which). The V gene is TRBV7-2 and the J gene is TRBJ1-1; the D gene is unclear. The receptor was derived from a woman in her twenties or thirties who had recovered from COVID-19. In nucleotide form, the sequence is TGTGCCAGCAGCCCCCGGACTCCCCTAGTAGCTTTCTTT. This codes for CASSPRTPLVAFF.